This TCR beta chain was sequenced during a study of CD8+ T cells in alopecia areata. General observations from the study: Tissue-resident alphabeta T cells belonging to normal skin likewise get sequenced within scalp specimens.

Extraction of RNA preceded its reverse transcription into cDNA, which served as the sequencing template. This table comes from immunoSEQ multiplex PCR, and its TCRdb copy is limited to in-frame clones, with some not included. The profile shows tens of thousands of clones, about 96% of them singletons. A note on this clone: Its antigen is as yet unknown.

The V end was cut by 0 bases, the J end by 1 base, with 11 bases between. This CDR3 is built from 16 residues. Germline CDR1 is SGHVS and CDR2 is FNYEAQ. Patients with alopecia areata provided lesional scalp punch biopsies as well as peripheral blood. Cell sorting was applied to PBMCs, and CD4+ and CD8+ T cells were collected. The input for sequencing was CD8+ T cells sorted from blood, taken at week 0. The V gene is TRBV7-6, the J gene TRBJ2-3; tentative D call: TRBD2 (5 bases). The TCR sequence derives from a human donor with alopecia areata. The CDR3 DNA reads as TGTGCCAGCAGCTTAGCGGGCGGGCGCCGCACAGATACGCAGTATTTT. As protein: CASSLAGGRRTDTQYF.